This T cell receptor (beta chain) was sequenced during a study of somatic mutations in cytotoxic T cells in rheumatoid arthritis. Looked up from germline, CDR1 is SGHAT and CDR2 is FQNNGV. Between the trimmed V and J ends, which lost 3 bases and 5 bases, there was a span of 11 bases. This CDR3 has 13 residues. Produced via immunoSEQ multiplex PCR; TCRdb's table is partial and in-frame only. This sample yields about 11,000 clones, of which around three quarters are seen a single time; around 40% belongs to the top ten. Sequencing was done on a sample of CD8+ T cells sorted from blood. The genes are TRBV11-2 and TRBJ2-7; a possible D gene is TRBD1 (6 bases). The TCR originated in a man aged 55-75 years in good health. The CDR3 bases are TGTGCCAGCAGCTTCTTATCAGGGGACGAGCAGTACTTC. This encodes CASSFLSGDEQYF. Variable domain in full (rest from reference TRBV11-2 and TRBJ2-7): EAGVAQSPRYKIIEKRQSVAFWCNPISGHATLYWYQQILGQGPKLLIQFQNNGVVDDSQLPKDRFSAERLKGVDSTLKIQPAKLEDSAVYLCASSFLSGDEQYFGPGTRLTVT.